This TCR beta chain is drawn from a study of blood T cells in healthy people across ages (dated by TCRdb to between 2014 and 2017). With respect to the entire study: In model experiments, template switching captured roughly one uniquely barcoded TCR beta cDNA molecule for every two T cells. Using the same blood draw, the study looked at two additional independent replicas of 1 million unique cDNA reads for two donors, one aged 18 to 29 and the other aged 80 or older. Using deep sequencing normalized with unique cDNA molecular identifiers, the study measured how TCR beta repertoire diversity changes with age. The donors were divided into four age groups: young (average approximately 15 years), middle-aged (roughly 40), aged (about 62) and long-lived (about 79). To avoid experimental bias, donors of different ages were distributed randomly across sequencing lanes.

The 39 donors, aged 6 to 90 years, were systemically healthy Caucasian individuals from Russia. Each donor gave roughly 11 milliliters of peripheral blood, drawn into EDTA-treated Vacutainer tubes. PBMCs were isolated by Ficoll-Paque density-gradient centrifugation, with at least 7 million obtained per sample. Total RNA was extracted from PBMCs with Trizol reagent, with at least 5.5 micrograms obtained per sample. The percentages of naive CD45RAhigh/CD27high T cells were determined by flow cytometry on a PBMC aliquot from every donor. V is clipped by 5 bases and J by 4 bases, and the sequence between their germline boundaries is 14 bases long. As encoded in the germline V gene (reference sequence), CDR1 is GTSNPN while CDR2 is SVGIG. Taken from cysteine to phenylalanine, the CDR3 has 13 residues. Only the CDR3 part of the read is kept: 39 bases, read in frame from the first base. Concerning this clonotype: It has no known antigen specificity. Qualities for individual bases were not recorded, and no much larger clone is one base off.

The receptor library was made with 5' RACE. Sequenced on an Illumina HiSeq 2500. A second PCR of roughly 6 to 12 cycles was run with a J-beta primer mix and a sample-barcoded 5' primer. A template-switch 5' adaptor carrying 12 random nucleotides introduced a unique molecular identifier onto each TCR beta cDNA molecule. Each sample yielded at least 3 million CDR3-containing paired-end reads. First-strand cDNA synthesis was performed from all RNA using the Mint cDNA synthesis kit, with priming by a TRBC-specific oligonucleotide. All cDNA was treated with uracil-DNA glycosylase and then went through a first 18-cycle PCR with the universal primers M1SS and BC2_uni_R. As for the authors' bioinformatics: Normalization of each sample was performed by random selection of 1 million high-quality reads, each carrying a distinct molecular identifier. Reads sharing molecular identifiers were discarded rather than binned into consensus sequences. MiTCR, with a Q25 quality threshold and the strictest error-elimination algorithm, was used for CDR3 identification, clonotype clustering and error correction. A nonparametric unseen species model with Euler transformation was used to estimate lower-bound total TCR beta diversity. Using fastp at Q25 and MiXCR, TCRdb reprocessed the public reads and kept productive beta chains. Every entry covers one CDR3 protein and lists the most common genes and DNA from its rows. The V and J calls reflect TCRdb's pipeline rather than the authors' work. The sample data list approximately 800,000 distinct CDR3 sequences, and approximately 59% of these were observed just once. Roughly a quarter of the sample comes from the top ten.

The investigation overall reported the following: Observed TCR beta diversity per million T cells fell roughly linearly with age, and a significant reduction was already apparent by age roughly 40. Because donor CMV infection status was unknown, age-related changes in expanded clonotypes were potentially confounded. Observed TCR beta diversity correlated strongly with the percentage of naive T cells measured by flow cytometry. Estimates of total diversity based on one million sequenced T cells were considered lower bounds and underestimates. Compared with the aged group, more naive CD4+ T cells, fewer expanded clones and increased TCR diversity were shown by the long-lived group, suggesting age selection. Conclusive comparison of naive and antigen-experienced compartments was prevented by the profiling of bulk unsorted PBMCs.

Recombination joined TRBV30 with TRBJ1-2, with TRBD1 perhaps the D gene, on 5 matching bases. Material for sequencing was blood. The TCR was taken from a man aged 25-45 years in good health. For the CDR3, the sequence is CAWDVAGTYGYTF. DNA sequence: TGTGCCTGGGACGTGGCAGGGACCTATGGCTACACCTTC.